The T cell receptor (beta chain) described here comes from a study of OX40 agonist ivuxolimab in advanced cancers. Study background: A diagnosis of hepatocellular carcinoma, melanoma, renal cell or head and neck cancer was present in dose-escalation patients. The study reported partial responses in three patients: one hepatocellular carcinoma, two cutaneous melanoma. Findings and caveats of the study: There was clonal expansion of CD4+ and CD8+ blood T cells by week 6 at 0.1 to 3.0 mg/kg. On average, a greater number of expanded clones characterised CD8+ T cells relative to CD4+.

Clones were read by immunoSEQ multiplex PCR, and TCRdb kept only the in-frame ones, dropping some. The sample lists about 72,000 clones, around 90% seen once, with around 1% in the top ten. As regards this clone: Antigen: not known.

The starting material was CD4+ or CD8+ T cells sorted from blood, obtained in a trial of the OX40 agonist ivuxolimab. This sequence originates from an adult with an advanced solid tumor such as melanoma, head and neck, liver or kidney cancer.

The chain's CDR3 is CASSTNWDSVNEKLFF. In DNA form, the CDR3 reads TGTGCCAGCTCAACAAATTGGGACAGCGTTAATGAAAAACTGTTTTTT. The rearrangement joins TRBV18 to TRBJ1-4; 7 positions match TRBD1. Germline CDR1 is KGHSH and CDR2 is LQKENI. The V segment lost 5 bases and the J segment 4 bases; nucleotides outside the gene matches: 10. There are 16 residues in the CDR3.